Listed below are T cell receptor beta chains from one sample, sequenced in a study of blood T cell repertoires in COVID-19. Measured with immunoSEQ multiplex PCR; TCRdb has only the in-frame clones, and not every one. The table shows around 200,000 clones, with under 90% occurring only once. Source material: peripheral blood. These receptors were obtained from a woman older than 75 with active or convalescent COVID-19. Each CDR3 is given with its conserved first and last residue. Each record gives: CDR3 DNA, CDR3 protein, J gene, clone size, D gene, V gene. A D gene is named only where the DNA matches it firmly. Clone size is shown for a subset of rows, as once, few, many or a class of expanded clone.

DNA: TGTGCCAGCAGCGCAGACAGGGGGACAGATACGCAGTATTTT
CDR3: CASSADRGTDTQYF
J: TRBJ2-3
size: -
D: TRBD1
V: TRBV9

DNA: TGTGCCAGCAGCTCACGCACTAGCGGGGGCACAGATACGCAGTATTTT
CDR3: CASSSRTSGGTDTQYF
J: TRBJ2-3
size: -
D: TRBD2
V: TRBV7-8

DNA: TGTGCCAGCGTTGACGGGGGCTCCTATAATTCACCCCTCCACTTT
CDR3: CASVDGGSYNSPLHF
J: TRBJ1-6
size: -
D: -
V: TRBV28

DNA: TGTGCCAGTAGTGAGACTGGGGCCAACGTCCTGACTTTC
CDR3: CASSETGANVLTF
J: TRBJ2-6
size: -
D: -
V: TRBV19

DNA: TGTGCCAGCAGTCCCCGACTCCAAACCAATGAAAAACTGTTTTTT
CDR3: CASSPRLQTNEKLFF
J: TRBJ1-4
size: -
D: -
V: TRBV27

DNA: TGTGCCAGCAGCTTTAGTGGGGCCCTGAGCGAGACCCAGTACTTC
CDR3: CASSFSGALSETQYF
J: TRBJ2-5
size: -
D: -
V: TRBV7-9

DNA: TGTGCCAGCAGCTCCGTTCGGGGGGTGAGCACCGGGGAGCTGTTTTTT
CDR3: CASSSVRGVSTGELFF
J: TRBJ2-2
size: -
D: TRBD2
V: TRBV7-3

DNA: TGTGCCAGTAGTACCACTAGCTGGCGGAATGAGCAGTTCTTC
CDR3: CASSTTSWRNEQFF
J: TRBJ2-1
size: -
D: -
V: TRBV19

DNA: TGCGCCAGCAGCATTGACTATGCTGGGGCCAACGTCCTGACTTTC
CDR3: CASSIDYAGANVLTF
J: TRBJ2-6
size: few
D: -
V: TRBV4-3

DNA: TGTGCCAGCAGTTTATCCGGAGGGCTAGCGACAAACAATGAGCAGTTCTTC
CDR3: CASSLSGGLATNNEQFF
J: TRBJ2-1
size: -
D: -
V: TRBV27

DNA: TGCGCCAGCAGCCTCGGGGTACAGCACTCTAACTATGGCTACACCTTC
CDR3: CASSLGVQHSNYGYTF
J: TRBJ1-2
size: -
D: -
V: TRBV4-3

DNA: TGTGCCAGCAGCTTAATCCGAGGGGGGAACACTGAAGCTTTCTTT
CDR3: CASSLIRGGNTEAFF
J: TRBJ1-1
size: -
D: -
V: TRBV7-9

DNA: TGTGCCAGCAGCTTGTTACGGGGAGAAGAGACCCAGTACTTC
CDR3: CASSLLRGEETQYF
J: TRBJ2-5
size: -
D: -
V: TRBV5-4